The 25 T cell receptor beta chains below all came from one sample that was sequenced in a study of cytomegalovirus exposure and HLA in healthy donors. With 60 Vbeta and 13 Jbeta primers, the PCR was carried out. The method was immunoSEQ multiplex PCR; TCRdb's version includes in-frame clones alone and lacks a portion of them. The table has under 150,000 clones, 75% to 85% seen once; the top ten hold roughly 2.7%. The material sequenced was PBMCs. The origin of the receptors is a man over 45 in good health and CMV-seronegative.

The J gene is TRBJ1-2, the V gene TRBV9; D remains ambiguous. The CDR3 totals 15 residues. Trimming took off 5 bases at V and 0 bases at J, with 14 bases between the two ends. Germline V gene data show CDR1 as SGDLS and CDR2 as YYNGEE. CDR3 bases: TGTGCCAGCAGTTCCGGGTCCCGGACTAACTATGGCTACACCTTC. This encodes CASSSGSRTNYGYTF.

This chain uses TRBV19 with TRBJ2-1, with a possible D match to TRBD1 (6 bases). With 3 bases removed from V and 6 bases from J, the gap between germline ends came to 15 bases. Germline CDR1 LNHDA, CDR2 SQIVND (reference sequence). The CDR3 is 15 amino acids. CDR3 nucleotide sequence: TGTGCCAGTAGTATTATCCCAGGGGTGCTCAATGAGCAGTTCTTC. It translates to CASSIIPGVLNEQFF.

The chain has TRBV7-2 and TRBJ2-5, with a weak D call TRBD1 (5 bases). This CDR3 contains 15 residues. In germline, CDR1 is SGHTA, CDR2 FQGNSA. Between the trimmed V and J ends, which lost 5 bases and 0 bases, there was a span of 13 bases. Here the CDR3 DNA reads TGTGCCAGCAGCCCCCCGGACACGTACCAAGAGACCCAGTACTTC. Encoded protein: CASSPPDTYQETQYF.

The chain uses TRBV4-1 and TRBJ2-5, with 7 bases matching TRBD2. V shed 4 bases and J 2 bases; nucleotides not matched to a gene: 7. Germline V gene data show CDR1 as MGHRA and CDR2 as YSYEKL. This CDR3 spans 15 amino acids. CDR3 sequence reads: CASSLSPGLQETQYF. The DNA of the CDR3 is TGCGCCAGCAGCCTATCACCGGGACTACAAGAGACCCAGTACTTC.

Here the CDR3 DNA reads TGCGCCAGCAGCCAGGGGGACGTATTGATGAACACTGAAGCTTTCTTT. This codes for CASSQGDVLMNTEAFF. The gene calls are TRBV5-1 and TRBJ1-1; 7 bases agree with TRBD1. Germline trimming cut 4 bases from V and 0 bases from J; bases unmatched to any gene: 9. The V gene's germline CDR1 is SGHRS and CDR2 YFSETQ. The CDR3 is made up of 16 amino acids.

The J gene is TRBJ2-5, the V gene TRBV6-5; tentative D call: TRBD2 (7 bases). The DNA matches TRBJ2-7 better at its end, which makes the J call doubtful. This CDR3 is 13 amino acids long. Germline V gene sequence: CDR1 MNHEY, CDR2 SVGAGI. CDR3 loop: CASTGGEAYEQYF. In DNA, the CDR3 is TGTGCCAGCACGGGGGGCGAGGCCTACGAGCAGTACTTC.

The CDR3 spells CASSVGGQGHTEAFF. CDR3 DNA sequence: TGTGCCAGCAGCGTAGGGGGACAGGGGCACACTGAAGCTTTCTTT. V usage is TRBV9 and J usage is TRBJ1-1; TRBD1 matches at 10 bases. With 0 bases clipped from V and 3 bases from J, the junction kept 2 bases outside the gene matches. Germline assignment: CDR1 SGDLS and CDR2 YYNGEE. CDR3 length equals 15 residues.

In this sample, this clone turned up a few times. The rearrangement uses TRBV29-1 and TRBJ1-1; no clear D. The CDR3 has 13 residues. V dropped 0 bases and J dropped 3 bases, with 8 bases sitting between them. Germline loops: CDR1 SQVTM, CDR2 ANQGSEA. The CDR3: CSVEDPGDTEAFF. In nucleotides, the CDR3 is TGCAGCGTTGAAGATCCGGGAGACACTGAAGCTTTCTTT.

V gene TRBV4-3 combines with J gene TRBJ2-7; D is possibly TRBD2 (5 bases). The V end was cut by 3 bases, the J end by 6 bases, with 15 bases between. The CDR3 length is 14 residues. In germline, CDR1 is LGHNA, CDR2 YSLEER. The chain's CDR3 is CASSQLLAPGEQYF. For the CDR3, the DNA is TGCGCCAGCAGCCAGTTGCTAGCCCCCGGCGAGCAGTACTTC.

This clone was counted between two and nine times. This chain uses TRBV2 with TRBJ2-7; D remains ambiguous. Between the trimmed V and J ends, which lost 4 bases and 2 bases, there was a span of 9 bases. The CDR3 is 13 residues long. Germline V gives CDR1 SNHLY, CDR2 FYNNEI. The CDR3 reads CASSVLQTYEQYF. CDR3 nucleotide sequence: TGTGCCAGCAGTGTGTTACAGACCTACGAGCAGTACTTC.

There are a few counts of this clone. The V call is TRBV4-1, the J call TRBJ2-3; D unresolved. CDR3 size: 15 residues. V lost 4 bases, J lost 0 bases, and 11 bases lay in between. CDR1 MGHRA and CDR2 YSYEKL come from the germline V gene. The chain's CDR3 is CASSREEASTDTQYF. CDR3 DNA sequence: TGCGCCAGCAGCCGAGAAGAGGCGAGCACAGATACGCAGTATTTT.

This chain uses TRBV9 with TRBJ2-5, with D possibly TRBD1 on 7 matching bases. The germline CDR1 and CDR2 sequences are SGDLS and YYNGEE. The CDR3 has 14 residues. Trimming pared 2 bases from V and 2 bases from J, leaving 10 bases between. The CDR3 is CASSVGGQQETQYF. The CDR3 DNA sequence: TGTGCCAGCAGCGTCGGGGGACAGCAAGAGACCCAGTACTTC. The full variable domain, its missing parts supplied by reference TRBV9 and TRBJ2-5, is DSGVTQTPKHLITATGQRVTLRCSPRSGDLSVYWYQQSLDQGLQFLIQYYNGEERAKGNILERFSAQQFPDLHSELNLSSLELGDSALYFCASSVGGQQETQYFGPGTRLLVL.

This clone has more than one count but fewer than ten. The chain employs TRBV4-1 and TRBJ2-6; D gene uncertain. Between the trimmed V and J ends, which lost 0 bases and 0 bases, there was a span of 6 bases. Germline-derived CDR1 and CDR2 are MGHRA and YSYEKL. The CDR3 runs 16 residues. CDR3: CASSQEAYSGANVLTF. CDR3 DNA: TGCGCCAGCAGCCAAGAGGCTTACTCTGGGGCCAACGTCCTGACTTTC.

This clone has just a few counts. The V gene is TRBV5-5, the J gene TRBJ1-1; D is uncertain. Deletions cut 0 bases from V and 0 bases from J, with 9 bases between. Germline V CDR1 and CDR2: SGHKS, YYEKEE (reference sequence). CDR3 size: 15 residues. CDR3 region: CASSLGQYMNTEAFF. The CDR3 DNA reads TGTGCCAGCAGCTTGGGGCAGTACATGAACACTGAAGCTTTCTTT.

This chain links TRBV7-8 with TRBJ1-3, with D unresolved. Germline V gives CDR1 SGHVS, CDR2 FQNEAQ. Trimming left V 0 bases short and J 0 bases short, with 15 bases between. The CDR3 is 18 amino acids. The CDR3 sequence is CASSLAPWTFRSGNTIYF. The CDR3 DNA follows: TGTGCCAGCAGCTTAGCCCCTTGGACTTTCCGCTCTGGAAACACCATATATTTT.

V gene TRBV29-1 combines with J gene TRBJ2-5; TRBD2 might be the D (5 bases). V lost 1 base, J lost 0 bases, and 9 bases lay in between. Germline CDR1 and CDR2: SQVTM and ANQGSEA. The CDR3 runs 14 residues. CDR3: CSVEGAGNQETQYF. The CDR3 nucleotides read TGCAGCGTTGAAGGGGCGGGCAACCAAGAGACCCAGTACTTC. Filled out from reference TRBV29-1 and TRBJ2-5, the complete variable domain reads SAVISQKPSRDICQRGTSLTIQCQVDSQVTMMFWYRQQPGQSLTLIATANQGSEATYESGFVIDKFPISRPNLTFSTLTVSNMSPEDSSIYLCSVEGAGNQETQYFGPGTRLLVL.

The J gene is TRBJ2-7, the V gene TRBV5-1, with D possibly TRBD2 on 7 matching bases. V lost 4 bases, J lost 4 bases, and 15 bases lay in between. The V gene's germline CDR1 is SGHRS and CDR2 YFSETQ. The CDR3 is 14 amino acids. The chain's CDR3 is CASSLLGGQYEQYF. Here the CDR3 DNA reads TGCGCCAGCAGCCTGCTGGGGGGGCAGTACGAGCAGTACTTC.

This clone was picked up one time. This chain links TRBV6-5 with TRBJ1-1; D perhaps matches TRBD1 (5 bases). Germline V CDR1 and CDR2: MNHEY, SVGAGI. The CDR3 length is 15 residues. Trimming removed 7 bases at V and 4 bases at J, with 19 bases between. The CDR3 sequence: CASIPSGAGSTEAFF. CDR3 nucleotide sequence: TGTGCCAGCATCCCCTCCGGGGCGGGGAGCACTGAAGCTTTCTTT.

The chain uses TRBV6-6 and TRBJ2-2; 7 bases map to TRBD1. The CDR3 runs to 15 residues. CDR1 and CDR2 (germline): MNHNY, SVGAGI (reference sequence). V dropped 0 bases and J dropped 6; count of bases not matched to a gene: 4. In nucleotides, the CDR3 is TGTGCCAGCAGTTACTCGAGACAGGGACCCGGGGAGCTGTTTTTT. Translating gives CASSYSRQGPGELFF.

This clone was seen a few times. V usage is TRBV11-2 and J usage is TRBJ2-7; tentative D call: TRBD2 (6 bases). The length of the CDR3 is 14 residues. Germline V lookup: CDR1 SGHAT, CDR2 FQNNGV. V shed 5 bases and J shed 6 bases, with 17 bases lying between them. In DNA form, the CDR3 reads TGTGCCAGCAGCCTTGGAGGGAGTTTGTTCGAGCAGTACTTC. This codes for CASSLGGSLFEQYF. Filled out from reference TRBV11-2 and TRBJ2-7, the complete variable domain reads EAGVAQSPRYKIIEKRQSVAFWCNPISGHATLYWYQQILGQGPKLLIQFQNNGVVDDSQLPKDRFSAERLKGVDSTLKIQPAKLEDSAVYLCASSLGGSLFEQYFGPGTRLTVT.

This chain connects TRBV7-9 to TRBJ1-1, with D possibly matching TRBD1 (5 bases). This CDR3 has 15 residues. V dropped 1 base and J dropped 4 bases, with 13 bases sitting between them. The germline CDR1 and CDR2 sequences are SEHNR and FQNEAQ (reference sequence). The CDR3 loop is CASSLVLGGGTEAFF. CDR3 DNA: TGTGCCAGCAGCTTAGTTTTAGGCGGGGGCACTGAAGCTTTCTTT.

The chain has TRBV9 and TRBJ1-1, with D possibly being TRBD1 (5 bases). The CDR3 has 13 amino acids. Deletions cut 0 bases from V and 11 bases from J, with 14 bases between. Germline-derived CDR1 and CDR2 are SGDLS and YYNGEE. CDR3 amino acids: CASSVDMEGQAFF. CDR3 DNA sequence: TGTGCCAGCAGCGTAGATATGGAGGGGCAGGCTTTCTTT.

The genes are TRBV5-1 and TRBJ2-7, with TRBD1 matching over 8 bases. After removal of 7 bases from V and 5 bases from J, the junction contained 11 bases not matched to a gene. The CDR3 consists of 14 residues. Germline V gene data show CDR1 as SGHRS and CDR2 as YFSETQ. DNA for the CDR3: TGCGCCAGCGCCCGAGGACAGGGAAAAGACGAGCAGTACTTC. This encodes CASARGQGKDEQYF.

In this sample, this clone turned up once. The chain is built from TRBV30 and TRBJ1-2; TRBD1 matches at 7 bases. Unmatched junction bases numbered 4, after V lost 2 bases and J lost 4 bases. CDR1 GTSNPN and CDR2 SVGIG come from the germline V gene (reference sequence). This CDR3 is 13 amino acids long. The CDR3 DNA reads TGTGCCTGGAGTTGGGGACAGTCCTATGGCTACACCTTC. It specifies CAWSWGQSYGYTF.

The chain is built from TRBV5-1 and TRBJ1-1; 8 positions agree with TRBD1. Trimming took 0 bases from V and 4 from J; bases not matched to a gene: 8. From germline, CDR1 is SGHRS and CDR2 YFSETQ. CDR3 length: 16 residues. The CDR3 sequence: CASSLAKGQGGTEAFF. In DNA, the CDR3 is TGCGCCAGCAGCTTGGCCAAAGGACAGGGAGGCACTGAAGCTTTCTTT. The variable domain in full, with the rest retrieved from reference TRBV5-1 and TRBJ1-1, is KAGVTQTPRYLIKTRGQQVTLSCSPISGHRSVSWYQQTPGQGLQFLFEYFSETQRNKGNFPGRFSGRQFSNSRSEMNVSTLELGDSALYLCASSLAKGQGGTEAFFGQGTRLTVV.